A selection of T cell receptor beta chains follows, all from one sample in a study of shared clonotypes between healthy human individuals. The data were produced by immunoSEQ multiplex PCR, yet TCRdb's version contains in-frame clones alone and is incomplete. This sample has 2.3 million or so clones; approximately 95% occur once, and the top ten carry about 0.39%. Sample: naive CD4+ T cells from PBMCs. The receptors shown here come from a man in his late teens or twenties in good health. Some clones in this sample may be carry-over from other donors' samples. CDR3s include the opening cysteine and the closing phenylalanine or tryptophan. The D gene is left open where the match is weak. Clone size is not always given. Where it is, it says once, few, many or a class for expanded clones.

.	.	TRBV28	TRBJ1-2	CASSVLTGDYGYTF	TGTGCCAGCAGTGTCCTGACAGGCGACTATGGCTACACCTTC
.	.	TRBV7-2	TRBJ2-7	CASSFGYYYEQYF	TGTGCCAGCAGCTTCGGCTACTACTACGAGCAGTACTTC
.	.	TRBV9	TRBJ2-7	CASSPQGLTTYEQYF	TGTGCCAGCAGCCCCCAAGGGCTCACTACCTACGAGCAGTACTTC
.	.	TRBV5-1	TRBJ2-6	CASSSGVSGANVLTF	TGCGCCAGCAGCTCGGGGGTATCTGGGGCCAACGTCCTGACTTTC
.	TRBD1	TRBV28	TRBJ2-5	CASSPQGQGWETQYF	TGTGCCAGCAGTCCACAGGGGCAGGGCTGGGAGACCCAGTACTTC
once	TRBD2	TRBV28	TRBJ2-1	CASRTSGRALYNEQFF	TGTGCCAGCAGAACTAGCGGGAGGGCCTTGTACAATGAGCAGTTCTTC
.	.	TRBV28	TRBJ2-7	CASSKPTAGIAKQYF	TGTGCCAGCAGCAAACCTACCGCGGGGATTGCGAAGCAGTACTTC
.	.	TRBV28	TRBJ1-5	CASRLTGAGNQPQHF	TGTGCCAGCAGACTAACGGGGGCCGGCAATCAGCCCCAGCATTTT
.	.	TRBV5-1	TRBJ2-2	CASISDTGELFF	TGCGCCAGCATCTCAGACACCGGGGAGCTGTTTTTT
.	.	TRBV6-5	TRBJ2-2	CASSYASVVTGELFF	TGTGCCAGCAGTTATGCCAGTGTGGTCACCGGGGAGTTGTTTTTT
.	.	TRBV5-4	TRBJ2-7	CASSFPAAPGSYEQYF	TGTGCCAGCAGCTTCCCAGCGGCCCCGGGGTCCTACGAGCAGTACTTC
once	.	TRBV10-3	TRBJ2-5	CAISERRGGTQYF	TGTGCCATCAGTGAGCGGCGCGGCGGGACCCAGTACTTC
.	.	TRBV6-5	TRBJ1-3	CASSPGLGNTIYF	TGTGCCAGCAGTCCAGGGCTCGGAAACACCATATATTTT
.	.	TRBV7-9	TRBJ1-5	CASSPTGGGNQPQHF	TGTGCCAGCAGCCCTACCGGTGGGGGAAATCAGCCCCAGCATTTT
.	.	TRBV29-1	TRBJ2-7	CSVEHLSGYEQYF	TGCAGCGTTGAACATCTAAGTGGCTACGAGCAGTACTTC
.	.	TRBV4-1	TRBJ2-1	CASRGVRNEQFF	TGCGCCAGCCGCGGAGTCCGGAATGAGCAGTTCTTC
.	TRBD2	TRBV12-5	TRBJ2-2	CATSSGRVNTGELFF	TGTGCTACCTCTAGCGGGAGGGTTAACACCGGGGAGCTGTTTTTT
.	TRBD1	TRBV9	TRBJ1-2	CASSAWDRASYYGYTF	TGTGCCAGCAGCGCCTGGGACAGGGCTTCCTACTATGGCTACACCTTC
.	.	TRBV6-1	TRBJ1-5	CASSSGPDFNQPQHF	TGTGCCAGCAGTTCCGGGCCCGACTTCAATCAGCCCCAGCATTTT
.	TRBD1	TRBV2	TRBJ1-5	CASSEGARGGNQPQHF	TGTGCCAGCAGTGAAGGGGCCAGGGGGGGCAATCAGCCCCAGCATTTT
.	.	TRBV28	TRBJ1-1	CASSLANTEAFF	TGTGCCAGCAGTTTAGCCAACACTGAAGCTTTCTTT
.	.	TRBV7-2	TRBJ1-2	CASSLVLGQDGYTF	TGTGCCAGCAGCTTAGTGCTAGGACAAGATGGCTACACCTTC
.	.	TRBV10-3	TRBJ1-5	CAISEGAGPQHF	TGTGCCATCAGTGAGGGTGCCGGGCCCCAGCATTTT
.	TRBD1	TRBV11-2	TRBJ1-2	CASSSITGDLGRGYTF	TGTGCCAGCAGCTCGATAACAGGGGATTTAGGGCGCGGCTACACCTTC
once	.	TRBV6-6	TRBJ1-3	CASSYGQLSGNTIYF	TGTGCCAGCAGTTACGGACAGCTTTCTGGAAACACCATATATTTT
once	.	TRBV6-5	TRBJ1-2	CASSTRGYGYTF	TGTGCCAGCAGTACCCGGGGCTATGGCTACACCTTC
.	.	TRBV7-9	TRBJ2-7	CASNPSGGSGEQYF	TGTGCCAGCAACCCAAGTGGCGGGTCGGGCGAGCAGTACTTC
.	.	TRBV20-1	TRBJ2-1	CSAPSIKKQFF	TGCAGTGCCCCTTCAATTAAGAAGCAGTTCTTC
.	TRBD2	TRBV7-9	TRBJ2-1	CASSFSGSSYNEQFF	TGTGCCAGCAGCTTCAGCGGGAGCTCCTACAATGAGCAGTTCTTC
.	TRBD2	TRBV30	TRBJ2-1	CAWTLGTSGGMVQFF	TGTGCCTGGACCCTAGGGACTAGCGGGGGGATGGTGCAGTTCTTC
once	.	TRBV28	TRBJ1-1	CASSLGSLNTEAFF	TGTGCCAGCAGTTTAGGCAGCTTGAACACTGAAGCTTTCTTT